These 24 T cell receptor beta chains share one sample of origin, sequenced in a study of blood T cell repertoires in COVID-19. Assay used: immunoSEQ multiplex PCR; TCRdb lists only in-frame clones, some missing. There are 200,000 to 300,000 clones in the sample; just under 85% occur only once, and 4% lies in the top ten. The material sequenced was peripheral blood. The receptor set was obtained from a man aged 50-59 years with acute or convalescent COVID-19.

This clone came up a few times. The rearrangement uses TRBV7-9 and TRBJ2-1; 8 bases align to TRBD1. The CDR3 covers 16 residues. The trim removed 1 base at V and 1 base at J, leaving 3 bases unmatched. Germline CDR1 and CDR2: SEHNR and FQNEAQ (reference sequence). CDR3 DNA sequence: TGTGCCAGCAGCTTAGTGGGGACAGGATCCTACAATGAGCAGTTCTTC. Its protein is CASSLVGTGSYNEQFF.

As regards this clone: Given the absence of the conserved phenylalanine or tryptophan at the CDR3 end, a read error is likely. V and J are TRBV12-3 or TRBV12-4 and TRBJ1-2, with 11 bases that match TRBD1. V was clipped by 3 bases and J by 7 bases; unmatched bases: 1. The CDR3 covers 13 residues. CDR3 nucleotides: TGTGCCAGCAGTTTCGGGACAGGGGGTGGCTACACCTCC. Translating it yields CASSFGTGGGYTS.

This rearrangement joins TRBV19 to TRBJ1-2; 7 nucleotides match TRBD1. There are 15 residues in the CDR3. Looked up from germline, CDR1 is LNHDA and CDR2 is SQIVND (reference sequence). The J segment lost 4 bases and the V segment lost 8 bases, leaving 13 bases of the junction unmatched. DNA of the CDR3: TGTGCCAGTTCCGTGACAGGGCCTAGCCGCTATGGCTACACCTTC. Translation: CASSVTGPSRYGYTF. Filled out from reference TRBV19 and TRBJ1-2, the complete variable domain reads DGGITQSPKYLFRKEGQNVTLSCEQNLNHDAMYWYRQDPGQGLRLIYYSQIVNDFQKGDIAEGYSVSREKKESFPLTVTSAQKNPTAFYLCASSVTGPSRYGYTFGSGTRLTVV.

This clone occurred a few times. This rearrangement joins TRBV15 to TRBJ1-1; D might be TRBD1 (5 bases). Germline V gives CDR1 LNHNV, CDR2 YYDKDF (reference sequence). The CDR3 runs 14 residues. V was shortened by 1 base and J by 3 bases, with 9 bases between the two germline ends. The CDR3 region is CATSRGRVYTEAFF. The CDR3 DNA follows: TGTGCCACCAGCAGAGGCAGGGTTTACACTGAAGCTTTCTTT.

V is TRBV9 and J is TRBJ2-3; tentatively, D is TRBD2 (5 bases). The V gene lost 0 bases and the J gene lost 0 bases, with 17 bases spanning the gap. The CDR3 spans 18 residues. The V gene's germline CDR1 is SGDLS and CDR2 YYNGEE. The CDR3 DNA sequence: TGTGCCAGCAGCGTAGGCGTTGGACGGCGGGCTAGCACAGATACGCAGTATTTT. It yields the protein CASSVGVGRRASTDTQYF.

CDR3 in DNA: TGTGCCAGCAGCCCCGACACTGGAAACACCATATATTTT. Translation gives CASSPDTGNTIYF. The chain links TRBV9 to TRBJ1-3, with D hard to call. The CDR3 is 13 residues long. V was trimmed by 4 bases and J by 2 bases, leaving 7 bases between them. CDR1 is SGDLS, CDR2 YYNGEE, per germline. Variable domain in full (rest from reference TRBV9 and TRBJ1-3): DSGVTQTPKHLITATGQRVTLRCSPRSGDLSVYWYQQSLDQGLQFLIQYYNGEERAKGNILERFSAQQFPDLHSELNLSSLELGDSALYFCASSPDTGNTIYFGEGSWLTVV.

The V gene is TRBV30, the J gene TRBJ1-2; 7 nucleotides agree with TRBD1. V lost 2 bases and J lost 4; bases outside the gene matches: 13. The CDR3 has 16 residues. Germline V gene data show CDR1 as GTSNPN and CDR2 as SVGIG (reference sequence). The CDR3: CAWSLIPGQRSYGYTF. The CDR3 DNA is TGTGCCTGGAGTCTGATTCCGGGACAGAGGTCCTATGGCTACACCTTC.

In the case of this clone: The junction shows a germline mismatch at one end, possibly a read error. The chain employs TRBV2 and TRBJ1-5; TRBD1 agrees at 9 bases. CDR1 SNHLY and CDR2 FYNNEI come from the germline V gene. The CDR3 sequence is 14 residues long. The DNA for the CDR3 is TGTGCCAGCAGGGAAGGGACAGGGAACCAGCCCCAGCATTTT. The encoded protein is CASREGTGNQPQHF.

The rearrangement uses TRBV19 and TRBJ1-5; no clear D. The V end was cut by 0 bases, the J end by 0 bases, with 12 bases between. The CDR3 extends over 17 amino acids. The germline CDR1 and CDR2 sequences are LNHDA and SQIVND (reference sequence). The chain's CDR3 is CASSIEGRHNSNQPQHF. The CDR3 bases are TGTGCCAGTAGTATAGAGGGCAGACATAATAGCAATCAGCCCCAGCATTTT. Using reference TRBV19 and TRBJ1-5 for the parts outside the CDR3, the full variable domain is DGGITQSPKYLFRKEGQNVTLSCEQNLNHDAMYWYRQDPGQGLRLIYYSQIVNDFQKGDIAEGYSVSREKKESFPLTVTSAQKNPTAFYLCASSIEGRHNSNQPQHFGDGTRLSIL.

The V gene is TRBV2, the J gene TRBJ1-2; the D gene is possibly TRBD1 (5 bases). This CDR3 comprises 16 residues. The germline V gene encodes CDR1 SNHLY and CDR2 FYNNEI. With 2 bases removed from V and 8 bases from J, the gap between germline ends came to 21 bases. The CDR3 is CASSELGARLASGYTF. The CDR3 nucleotides are TGTGCCAGCAGTGAACTAGGGGCAAGATTGGCTTCCGGCTACACCTTC.

The J gene is TRBJ1-2, the V gene TRBV7-3; 8 nucleotides align to TRBD1. Trimming cost V 4 bases and J 8 bases; bases outside gene matches: 6. This CDR3 spans 13 amino acids. Germline V gene data show CDR1 as SGHTA and CDR2 as FQGTGA. The CDR3 DNA follows: TGTGCCAGCAGCTACCCTCAGGGGGCGGGCTACACCTTC. Amino acid sequence: CASSYPQGAGYTF. The variable domain in full, completed from reference TRBV7-3 and TRBJ1-2, reads GAGVSQTPSNKVTEKGKYVELRCDPISGHTALYWYRQSLGQGPEFLIYFQGTGAADDSGLPNDRFFAVRPEGSVSTLKIQRTERGDSAVYLCASSYPQGAGYTFGSGTRLTVV.

This chain connects TRBV11-2 to TRBJ1-6; 8 nucleotides match TRBD1. CDR1 and CDR2 from the germline V gene are SGHAT and FQNNGV. The V gene end was trimmed by 0 bases and the J gene end by 14 bases; junction bases not matched to a gene: 12. This CDR3 has 16 amino acids. CDR3 nucleotide sequence: TGTGCCAGCAGCTTAGATCTTGACAGGGGACCCACGGCCCTCCACTTT. This sequence encodes CASSLDLDRGPTALHF.

The CDR3 region is CASRLTGRVEGYTF. The CDR3 region has the DNA TGTGCCAGCAGATTGACAGGGCGAGTAGAGGGCTACACCTTC. The chain combines TRBV2 with TRBJ1-2; 7 bases are a match to TRBD1. The trim removed 6 bases at V and 8 bases at J, leaving 12 bases unmatched. This CDR3 has 14 amino acids. The germline V gene has CDR1 SNHLY and CDR2 FYNNEI. Filled out from reference TRBV2 and TRBJ1-2, the complete variable domain reads EPEVTQTPSHQVTQMGQEVILRCVPISNHLYFYWYRQILGQKVEFLVSFYNNEISEKSEIFDDQFSVERPDGSNFTLKIRSTKLEDSAMYFCASRLTGRVEGYTFGSGTRLTVV.

This clone was seen more than once but under ten times. The J gene is TRBJ2-7, the V gene TRBV7-8; a possible D gene is TRBD2 (5 bases). V lost 5 bases and J lost 0, with 8 bases in between. Germline CDR1 reads SGHVS; CDR2 reads FQNEAQ. The CDR3 runs 13 residues. The CDR3 DNA reads TGTGCCAGCAGCCTGACTACCTCCTACGAGCAGTACTTC. Translation gives CASSLTTSYEQYF.

The chain is built from TRBV5-1 and TRBJ1-1; unclear D gene. The CDR3 length is 15 residues. V lost 0 bases to trimming and J lost 5 bases, with 14 bases between them. CDR1 SGHRS and CDR2 YFSETQ come from the germline V gene. The CDR3 DNA sequence: TGCGCCAGCAGCTTGGGCCAGGTCTCTCTGACTGAAGCTTTCTTT. This translates into CASSLGQVSLTEAFF.

This chain connects TRBV7-3 to TRBJ2-2; 7 bases line up with TRBD2. With V trimmed by 4 bases and J by 7 bases, 9 bases remained unmatched. CDR1 and CDR2 (germline): SGHTA, FQGTGA. The CDR3 is made up of 15 amino acids. The CDR3 spells CASSSQTSLGGELFF. The CDR3 DNA is TGTGCCAGCAGCTCCCAGACTAGCCTGGGCGGGGAGCTGTTTTTT. Looking up the rest from reference TRBV7-3 and TRBJ2-2 gives the full variable domain: GAGVSQTPSNKVTEKGKYVELRCDPISGHTALYWYRQSLGQGPEFLIYFQGTGAADDSGLPNDRFFAVRPEGSVSTLKIQRTERGDSAVYLCASSSQTSLGGELFFGEGSRLTVL.

The chain uses TRBV4-1 and TRBJ2-1; 10 bases map to TRBD2. This CDR3 is built from 18 residues. V lost 4 bases and J lost 4; bases outside the gene matches: 13. Germline lookup yields CDR1 MGHRA and CDR2 YSYEKL. CDR3 loop: CASSLLAGARPLYNEQFF. DNA of the CDR3: TGCGCCAGCAGCCTCCTAGCGGGGGCCCGCCCTTTATACAATGAGCAGTTCTTC.

The chain is built from TRBV19 and TRBJ2-7, with 8 positions matching TRBD2. V lost 1 base and J lost 2; bases outside the gene matches: 4. There are 15 residues in the CDR3. Per germline, CDR1 LNHDA and CDR2 SQIVND (reference sequence). Written as DNA, the CDR3 is TGTGCCAGTAGTATAGGCACAGCGGGGGCCTACGAGCAGTACTTC. Amino acid sequence: CASSIGTAGAYEQYF.

The chain employs TRBV27 and TRBJ1-2, with no clear D. The CDR3 is made up of 14 amino acids. Germline-derived CDR1 and CDR2 are MNHEY and SMNVEV (reference sequence). The V end lost 6 bases, the J end lost 2 bases, and 13 bases lay between the germline ends. The CDR3 DNA follows: TGTGCCAGCAGCCCCACTCCCGGGAACTATGGCTACACCTTC. Its translation is CASSPTPGNYGYTF.

This rearrangement joins TRBV6-5 to TRBJ2-7, with TRBD1 matching over 11 bases. The V and J ends lost 4 bases and 1 base, in that order; junction bases with no gene match: 3. The CDR3 has 15 residues. The germline gives CDR1 MNHEY, CDR2 SVGAGI. CDR3 DNA sequence: TGTGCCAGCAGTTCCGGACAGGGGGCTTCCTACGAGCAGTACTTC. It encodes CASSSGQGASYEQYF.

This clone has only a few counts. This rearrangement joins TRBV6-2 or TRBV6-3 to TRBJ1-1, with 9 positions matching TRBD1. Germline lookup yields CDR1 MNHEY and CDR2 SVGEGT. Losses at the gene ends were 3 bases for V and 0 bases for J; bases not matched to a gene: 2. The CDR3 extends over 15 amino acids. In nucleotides, the CDR3 is TGTGCCAGCAGTTATCGGGACAGGGTGAACACTGAAGCTTTCTTT. It yields the protein CASSYRDRVNTEAFF.

V usage is TRBV7-9 and J usage is TRBJ1-6, with D unclear. Between the trimmed V and J ends, which lost 5 bases and 0 bases, there was a span of 14 bases. The CDR3 runs 17 residues. Germline CDR1 is SEHNR and CDR2 is FQNEAQ (reference sequence). The CDR3 protein is CASSPLDPSSYNSPLHF. The CDR3 DNA sequence: TGTGCCAGCAGCCCCCTAGACCCGAGCTCCTATAATTCACCCCTCCACTTT.

This chain connects TRBV13 to TRBJ2-1; TRBD2 agrees at 10 bases. This CDR3 is 17 amino acids long. Germline CDR1 reads PRHDT; CDR2 reads FYEKMQ (reference sequence). The junction had 5 bases not matched to a gene; V was cut back by 1 base and J by 2 bases. The DNA for the CDR3 is TGTGCCAGCAGCTTAGCTGGTAGCGGGAGGACCTACAATGAGCAGTTCTTC. It translates to CASSLAGSGRTYNEQFF.

The rearrangement uses TRBV10-3 and TRBJ1-6, with TRBD1 matching over 10 bases. The J segment lost 10 bases and the V segment lost 6 bases, leaving 6 bases of the junction unmatched. The germline CDR1 and CDR2 sequences are ENHRY and SYGVKD. CDR3 length: 14 amino acids. This CDR3 reads CAISSGQGNSPLHF. The CDR3 coding sequence is TGTGCCATCAGCTCGGGACAGGGGAACTCACCCCTCCACTTT.